The following is a T cell receptor beta chain sequence with its context. What this receptor recognizes is not known. Per-base quality was not reported, and no clone a single base away is much larger than it. The CDR3 has 12 amino acids, counting the end cysteine and phenylalanine. The read is trimmed to its CDR3 DNA, 36 bases read in frame from base 1. V and J lose 10 bases and 3 bases, and a span of 10 bases separates them. For CDR1 and CDR2, the germline V gene lists MNHNS and SASEGT. The data stem from a study of T cell repertoires in cytomegalovirus infection (dated by TCRdb to between 2018 and 2020). A note on the overall study: Because public TCR beta signatures pointed to carriage of CMV infection together with the matching HLA type, the HLA type of each donor mattered for the analysis.

The sequencing machine was an Illumina HiSeq 1500. TCRdb reanalyzed the raw reads on its own, using fastp at Q25 for trimming and MiXCR for clone calling, and kept in-frame beta chains. Rows matching on CDR3 protein sequence are summarized as one entry with the most common DNA and genes. Here the sample has about 190,000 distinct CDR3 sequences; roughly 30% occur a single time. Roughly 29% of the sample is held by the ten biggest clonotypes. What the authors observed across the whole study: The ex vivo response was dominated by HLA-C-restricted CMV-specific TCR beta clonotypes, which also provided the single most frequent clonotype in two of eight donors. In both this cohort and an independent cohort of under 450 donors, the cumulative frequency of public TCR beta family members distinguished carriers of CMV infection plus the relevant HLA type.

Sequenced material: PBMCs. The receptor was derived from a human donor in good health (CMV status not recorded). Some clones in this sample may be carry-over from other donors' samples. The chain is made from TRBV6-1 and TRBJ2-1; the D gene identity is not certain. Here the CDR3 is given as CATTALYNEQFF. DNA sequence: TGTGCCACCACGGCCCTCTACAATGAGCAGTTCTTC.